This entry lists 11 T cell receptor beta chains sequenced from one sample in a study of T cell responses to AZD1222 COVID-19 vaccine (dated by TCRdb to 2020 to 2022). The protocol used for the library was the immunoSEQ multiplex PCR assay. Entries here come from immuneACCESS through TCRdb and include only in-frame sequences with V and J called. Some clones fail to appear in such tables; in the studies checked, an unresolved V gene covers under half of the shortfall, and the cause of the remainder is unknown. The sample records 70,000 to 90,000 clones, approximately 85% of which are singletons. Together, the top ten hold around 10% of the sample. The time point label, as the study defines it: about 28 days (+/-7) after the second vaccine dose. Sequences were derived from peripheral blood, sampled 28 days after the second AZD1222 dose. The receptors come from an adult who received the AZD1222 COVID-19 vaccine.

This sequence joins TRBV25-1 and TRBJ2-3; 8 positions match TRBD1. Germline lookup yields CDR1 MGHDK and CDR2 SYGVNS. This CDR3 is 15 amino acids long. Trimming removed 4 bases from V and 4 bases from J; junction bases left unmatched: 7. In nucleotides, the CDR3 is TGTGCCAGCAGTGCCTGGACAGGGTGGGCAGATACGCAGTATTTT. As protein: CASSAWTGWADTQYF.

The chain is built from TRBV5-6 and TRBJ2-6; D call uncertain. Germline CDR1 is SGHDT and CDR2 is YYEEEE. Deletions cut 1 base from V and 0 bases from J, with 11 bases between. This CDR3 has 17 residues. The CDR3 nucleotides are TGTGCCAGCAGCTTGAGGCTTGGGCGCTCTGGGGCCAACGTCCTGACTTTC. It encodes CASSLRLGRSGANVLTF.

This chain joins TRBV24-1 and TRBJ2-2; D not resolved. The length of the CDR3 is 14 residues. Germline lookup yields CDR1 KGHDR and CDR2 SFDVKD. Trimming left V 2 bases short and J 5 bases short, with 8 bases between. In DNA, the CDR3 is TGTGCCACCAGTGATTCCCGGTGGACCGGGGAGCTGTTTTTT. Protein sequence: CATSDSRWTGELFF.

This chain links TRBV5-4 with TRBJ1-1, with 7 nucleotides matching TRBD1. The germline CDR1 and CDR2 sequences are SGHNT and YYREEE (reference sequence). The CDR3 is made up of 16 amino acids. V shed 0 bases and J 0 bases; nucleotides not matched to a gene: 5. Here the CDR3 DNA reads TGTGCCAGCAGCTTGGGTGGGACAGACATGAACACTGAAGCTTTCTTT. Its protein product is CASSLGGTDMNTEAFF.

The V and J genes are TRBV6-6 and TRBJ2-7, with D perhaps TRBD1 (6 bases). Trimming left V 5 bases short and J 0 bases short, with 14 bases between. CDR1 is MNHNY and CDR2 is SVGAGI in the germline V gene (reference sequence). The CDR3 contains 15 residues. CDR3 in amino acids: CASSPGQTNSYEQYV. Written as DNA, the CDR3 is TGTGCCAGCAGTCCAGGACAGACCAACTCCTACGAGCAGTACGTC.

This chain connects TRBV19 to TRBJ1-2; 8 nucleotides agree with TRBD1. CDR1 is LNHDA and CDR2 is SQIVND in the germline V gene (reference sequence). CDR3 length: 12 residues. V shed 5 bases, J shed 9 bases, and the junction held 5 bases outside the gene matches. This CDR3 reads CASSDRGGSYTF. As DNA, the CDR3 is TGTGCCAGTAGTGACAGGGGTGGCAGCTACACCTTC.

As for this clone: At one boundary the junction diverges from the germline segment, which might be a read error. CDR3 nucleotide sequence: TGTACCAGCAGCTTAGGAGTCTCATGGTACCAAGAGACCCAGTACTTC. Its translation: CTSSLGVSWYQETQYF. This chain uses TRBV11-2 with TRBJ2-5, with D hard to call. Germline CDR1 reads SGHAT; CDR2 reads FQNNGV. The CDR3 totals 16 residues.

This chain connects TRBV24-1 to TRBJ1-1, with 7 bases matching TRBD1. Germline trimming cut 7 bases from V and 7 bases from J; bases unmatched to any gene: 5. CDR1 and CDR2 (germline): KGHDR, SFDVKD. This CDR3 comprises 12 residues. DNA for the CDR3: TGTGCCACCAGAACAGGGGTGGGTGAAGCTTTCTTT. This sequence encodes CATRTGVGEAFF.

The chain carries TRBV30 and TRBJ1-1; D ambiguous. Per germline, CDR1 GTSNPN and CDR2 SVGIG (reference sequence). This CDR3 contains 10 residues. V dropped 5 bases and J dropped 5 bases, with 6 bases sitting between them. This CDR3 reads CAWVGTEAFF. The CDR3, as DNA: TGTGCCTGGGTGGGTACTGAAGCTTTCTTT.

V is TRBV3-1 (or the pseudogene TRBV3-2) and J is TRBJ1-1, with D possibly being TRBD1 (5 bases). With 0 bases removed from V and 4 bases from J, the gap between germline ends came to 15 bases. This CDR3 is built from 16 residues. Germline V gives CDR1 LGHDT, CDR2 YNNKEL (reference sequence). CDR3 in DNA: TGTGCCAGCAGCCAAGAGTGGGGCCCGACCGGCACTGAAGCTTTCTTT. Translated, it gives CASSQEWGPTGTEAFF.

The chain is built from TRBV5-6 and TRBJ2-5; the D gene is possibly TRBD1 (6 bases). This CDR3 has 14 amino acids. Germline lookup yields CDR1 SGHDT and CDR2 YYEEEE. The ends were cut back, 0 bases at V and 5 bases at J, with 11 bases in the middle. CDR3 DNA sequence: TGTGCCAGCAGCTTGGCCAACAGGGTTGAGACCCAGTACTTC. Residues: CASSLANRVETQYF.